The 29 T cell receptor beta chains reported below all come from one sample, sequenced in a study of blood T cell repertoires in COVID-19. Profiling relied on immunoSEQ multiplex PCR, and the TCRdb table lists in-frame clones only, not all of them. Among about 190,000 clones listed, 85% to 90% were seen once. Specimen: peripheral blood. These receptors all stem from a man aged 50 to 60 with acute or convalescent COVID-19.

This clone occurred once. The V call is TRBV5-1, the J call TRBJ2-5; D uncertain. This CDR3 contains 12 residues. The V gene's germline CDR1 is SGHRS and CDR2 YFSETQ. V lost 4 bases to trimming and J lost 0 bases, with 4 bases between them. CDR3: CASSPDQETQYF. DNA for the CDR3: TGCGCCAGCAGCCCCGACCAAGAGACCCAGTACTTC.

V and J are TRBV7-9 and TRBJ1-4, with TRBD1 identical over 8 bases. V shed 4 bases and J 12 bases; nucleotides not matched to a gene: 7. Germline V lookup: CDR1 SEHNR, CDR2 FQNEAQ (reference sequence). The CDR3 has 13 amino acids. This chain's CDR3 is CASSSKGQGQLFF. The CDR3 coding sequence is TGTGCCAGCAGCTCTAAAGGACAGGGCCAACTGTTTTTT. Supplemented by reference TRBV7-9 and TRBJ1-4, the full variable domain reads DTGVSQNPRHKITKRGQNVTFRCDPISEHNRLYWYRQTLGQGPEFLTYFQNEAQLEKSRLLSDRFSAERPKGSFSTLEIQRTEQGDSAMYLCASSSKGQGQLFFGSGTQLSVL.

CDR3 nucleotides: TGTGCCAGCAGCTTAACGGGAGGGCCCTCCGTTTACGAGCAGTACTTC. Translated, it gives CASSLTGGPSVYEQYF. This chain joins TRBV7-6 and TRBJ2-7; 8 nucleotides align to TRBD2. CDR3 length equals 16 residues. V shed 2 bases, J shed 4 bases, and the junction held 10 bases outside the gene matches. Germline CDR1 and CDR2: SGHVS and FNYEAQ.

This chain uses TRBV28 with TRBJ2-3; TRBD2 matches at 12 bases. The V gene end was trimmed by 5 bases and the J gene end by 5 bases; junction bases not matched to a gene: 8. Germline assignment: CDR1 MDHEN and CDR2 SYDVKM. This CDR3 region has 16 residues. In nucleotides, the CDR3 is TGTGCCAGCAGTACGACTAGCGGGAGTCGGGAAGATACGCAGTATTTT. Its protein is CASSTTSGSREDTQYF. Using reference TRBV28 and TRBJ2-3 for the parts outside the CDR3, the full variable domain is DVKVTQSSRYLVKRTGEKVFLECVQDMDHENMFWYRQDPGLGLRLIYFSYDVKMKEKGDIPEGYSVSREKKERFSLILESASTNQTSMYLCASSTTSGSREDTQYFGPGTRLTVL.

This chain links TRBV7-8 with TRBJ1-1, with unresolved D. The CDR3 extends over 17 amino acids. Germline V gene data show CDR1 as SGHVS and CDR2 as FQNEAQ. V gave up 3 bases and J gave up 2 bases, with 19 bases separating them. CDR3 sequence: CASSLGKGGSRNTEAFF. CDR3 coding DNA: TGTGCCAGCAGCTTGGGTAAGGGAGGTTCCCGAAACACTGAAGCTTTCTTT.

This chain uses TRBV30 with TRBJ2-5, with D perhaps matching TRBD2 (5 bases). The germline V gene encodes CDR1 GTSNPN and CDR2 SVGIG (reference sequence). V was clipped by 0 bases and J by 2 bases, with 10 bases between them. CDR3 length: 14 amino acids. This CDR3 reads CAWSVGPGQETQYF. The CDR3 DNA reads as TGTGCCTGGAGTGTTGGTCCGGGGCAAGAGACCCAGTACTTC.

This chain joins TRBV18 and TRBJ1-3; D is ambiguous. This CDR3 region has 17 residues. V lost 2 bases to trimming and J lost 3 bases, with 17 bases between them. Germline V lookup: CDR1 KGHSH, CDR2 LQKENI. This CDR3 reads CASSPSALALIGNTIYF. The DNA of the CDR3 is TGTGCCAGCTCACCATCCGCATTGGCCCTGATTGGAAACACCATATATTTT.

The V gene is TRBV18, the J gene TRBJ1-5; D is possibly TRBD1 (5 bases). The CDR3 covers 16 residues. The germline V gene has CDR1 KGHSH and CDR2 LQKENI. Deletions cut 1 base from V and 1 base from J, with 11 bases between. CDR3 sequence reads: CASSPQDQGSNQPQHF. CDR3 nucleotide sequence: TGTGCCAGCTCACCACAGGACCAGGGAAGCAATCAGCCCCAGCATTTT.

The chain is built from TRBV18 and TRBJ2-6; 7 bases fit TRBD1. Trimming removed 3 bases from V and 4 bases from J; junction bases left unmatched: 6. This CDR3 comprises 16 residues. Germline lookup yields CDR1 KGHSH and CDR2 LQKENI. The CDR3 DNA follows: TGTGCCAGCTCACCCCTGACAGGGATAGGGGCCAACGTCCTGACTTTC. It encodes CASSPLTGIGANVLTF. The full variable domain, rest sourced from reference TRBV18 and TRBJ2-6, is NAGVMQNPRHLVRRRGQEARLRCSPMKGHSHVYWYRQLPEEGLKFMVYLQKENIIDESGMPKERFSAEFPKEGPSILRIQQVVRGDSAAYFCASSPLTGIGANVLTFGAGSRLTVL.

V gene TRBV6-2 or TRBV6-3 combines with J gene TRBJ1-5, with D unresolved. CDR1 is MNHEY and CDR2 is SVGEGT in the germline V gene. The length of the CDR3 is 14 residues. The V end was cut by 6 bases, the J end by 8 bases, with 17 bases between. In DNA, the CDR3 is TGTGCCAGCAGCCCCGACGGCCTCCGGGAGCCCCAGCATTTT. It encodes CASSPDGLREPQHF.

This chain connects TRBV21-1 to TRBJ2-7; the table's D gene call, TRBD2, was not cross checked with the DNA. TRBV21-1 is listed as a pseudogene. The CDR3 is 15 residues long. The CDR3 nucleotides are TGTGCCAGCAGCACCAGGACTAGCGAGACCTACGAGCAGTACTTC. Amino acid sequence: CASSTRTSETYEQYF.

The gene calls are TRBV19 and TRBJ1-5, with 9 bases fitting TRBD1. Per germline, CDR1 LNHDA and CDR2 SQIVND (reference sequence). This CDR3 region has 15 residues. Trimming took 4 bases from V and 2 from J; bases not matched to a gene: 3. The CDR3 protein is CASSSGTGRNQPQHF. The CDR3, as DNA: TGTGCCAGTAGTAGCGGGACAGGGCGCAATCAGCCCCAGCATTTT.

This sequence joins TRBV4-1 and TRBJ2-1, with D perhaps matching TRBD2 (5 bases). Germline V CDR1 and CDR2: MGHRA, YSYEKL. V lost 4 bases and J 10 bases, leaving 20 bases between the germline ends. The CDR3 has 15 residues. CDR3 sequence (DNA): TGCGCCAGCAGCCCCTCCGGTAGAGGGCGCCGGGAGCAGTTCTTC. This translates into CASSPSGRGRREQFF.

This clone was seen just once. CDR3 nucleotide sequence: TGTGCCATCTCACACAAACGGGACAGGGGGCTGGGAGTTCAGCCCCAGCATTTT. Its translation is CAISHKRDRGLGVQPQHF. J is TRBJ1-5 and V is TRBV28, with TRBD1 identical over 12 bases. Germline V gene sequence: CDR1 MDHEN, CDR2 SYDVKM. The CDR3 contains 18 residues. V lost 10 bases to trimming and J lost 6 bases; unmatched junction nucleotides: 19.

The chain joins TRBV4-1 to TRBJ2-1, with a possible D match to TRBD2 (6 bases). Germline V lookup: CDR1 MGHRA, CDR2 YSYEKL. Trimming took 1 base from V and 0 from J, leaving 7 bases between them. The CDR3 covers 15 residues. The CDR3 DNA sequence: TGCGCCAGCAGCCAAGGCGGGATCTCCTACAATGAGCAGTTCTTC. Translating it yields CASSQGGISYNEQFF.

This chain joins TRBV7-9 and TRBJ2-5; 10 nucleotides match TRBD2. Trimming removed 5 bases from V and 4 bases from J; junction bases left unmatched: 13. The germline gives CDR1 SEHNR, CDR2 FQNEAQ (reference sequence). CDR3 size: 17 residues. The CDR3: CASSREGSGRSRETQYF. The CDR3 DNA sequence: TGTGCCAGCAGCCGCGAGGGTAGCGGGAGGTCAAGAGAGACCCAGTACTTC.

The chain has TRBV21-1 and TRBJ2-7; the table assigns TRBD1, which was not confirmed against the DNA. TRBV21-1 is designated a pseudogene. This CDR3 region has 14 residues. The CDR3 nucleotides are TGTGCCAGCAGCATACCGAGACAGTCCTACGAGCAGTACGTC. Protein sequence: CASSIPRQSYEQYV.

This chain uses TRBV6-1 with TRBJ1-4; 8 bases are a match to TRBD1. The germline gives CDR1 MNHNS, CDR2 SASEGT. Germline trimming cut 1 base from V and 4 bases from J; bases unmatched to any gene: 5. The CDR3 covers 16 residues. Here the CDR3 DNA reads TGTGCCAGCAGTGAAGGGTGGGGGACAGGTAATGAAAAACTGTTTTTT. This sequence encodes CASSEGWGTGNEKLFF.

The gene calls are TRBV28 and TRBJ1-2; D gene unclear. V was clipped by 4 bases and J by 8 bases, with 14 bases between them. CDR1 MDHEN and CDR2 SYDVKM come from the germline V gene. The CDR3 is 13 residues long. CDR3 DNA sequence: TGTGCCAGCAGTTCACCGGCGGGGAGCGGCTACACCTTC. This encodes CASSSPAGSGYTF.

The chain couples TRBV30 to TRBJ1-5; no definite D call. With 3 bases removed from V and 1 base from J, the gap between germline ends came to 19 bases. The CDR3 consists of 17 residues. Germline V lookup: CDR1 GTSNPN, CDR2 SVGIG (reference sequence). DNA of the CDR3: TGTGCCTGGAGCCCGGCCCGGACCCGAGGGAGCAATCAGCCCCAGCATTTT. Protein product: CAWSPARTRGSNQPQHF.

The chain joins TRBV27 to TRBJ2-7; D is possibly TRBD1 (6 bases). The V and J ends lost 0 bases and 3 bases respectively, with 12 bases between them. This CDR3 region has 15 residues. Germline V gives CDR1 MNHEY, CDR2 SMNVEV (reference sequence). The CDR3, as DNA: TGTGCCAGCAGTTTATCCGTTTACAGGGACTACGAGCAGTACTTC. The encoded protein is CASSLSVYRDYEQYF.

The J gene is TRBJ1-4, the V gene TRBV28; D call uncertain. The germline V gene encodes CDR1 MDHEN and CDR2 SYDVKM. With 5 bases removed from V and 3 bases from J, the gap between germline ends came to 13 bases. This CDR3 comprises 15 residues. The CDR3 coding sequence is TGTGCCAGCAGTCCCCCCCCACTGCCTAATGAAAAACTGTTTTTT. It is translated as CASSPPPLPNEKLFF.

This rearrangement joins TRBV4-1 to TRBJ1-2, with D perhaps TRBD1 (6 bases). Trimming cost V 0 bases and J 7 bases, with 18 bases left between them. Germline V lookup: CDR1 MGHRA, CDR2 YSYEKL. The CDR3 is 16 amino acids. The CDR3 sequence: CASSQEGTITVGGYTF. CDR3 bases: TGCGCCAGCAGCCAAGAAGGGACAATAACAGTGGGTGGCTACACCTTC.

The J gene is TRBJ2-1, the V gene TRBV18; possibly TRBD1 for D (6 bases). The CDR3 covers 14 residues. V was clipped by 4 bases and J by 6 bases, with 13 bases between them. Germline assignment: CDR1 KGHSH and CDR2 LQKENI. CDR3 DNA: TGTGCCAGCTCACAAACCCAGGGGCGCAATGAGCAGTTCTTC. This gives the protein CASSQTQGRNEQFF.

The chain carries TRBV12-3 or TRBV12-4 and TRBJ1-5, with D uncertain. Trimming shortened V by 3 bases and J by 6 bases, and 9 bases separated the two germline ends. CDR3 size: 13 residues. CDR3 sequence: CASSFDKSQPQHF. The CDR3 bases are TGTGCCAGCAGTTTCGACAAATCTCAGCCCCAGCATTTT.

A single count supports this clone. The V call is TRBV6-5, the J call TRBJ2-4, with 7 bases lining up with TRBD2. This CDR3 comprises 15 residues. Unmatched junction bases numbered 13, after V lost 8 bases and J lost 6 bases. Germline V gives CDR1 MNHEY, CDR2 SVGAGI. In DNA form, the CDR3 reads TGTGCCAGCTGTAAGGCGGGAGTAGGGCCAAACATTCAGTACTTC. Its translation is CASCKAGVGPNIQYF.

This clone was seen only a few times. This rearrangement joins TRBV19 to TRBJ1-2, with TRBD1 as a possible D gene (6 bases). The germline V gene encodes CDR1 LNHDA and CDR2 SQIVND (reference sequence). The CDR3 contains 14 residues. Trimming cost V 3 bases and J 2 bases, with 10 bases left between them. Here the CDR3 reads CASSMDSKNYGYTF. The CDR3 DNA is TGTGCCAGTAGTATGGACAGCAAGAACTATGGCTACACCTTC.

The V gene is TRBV21-1, the J gene TRBJ2-7; the tabulated D call, TRBD2, remains unverified against the DNA. TRBV21-1 is noted as a pseudogene. The CDR3 totals 11 residues. CDR3 nucleotide sequence: TGTGCCAGCAGCGCCGGTTACGAGCAGTACGTC. This gives the protein CASSAGYEQYV.

The rearrangement joins TRBV2 to TRBJ1-4; D perhaps matches TRBD1 (6 bases). The V end lost 5 bases, the J end lost 0 bases, and 13 bases lay between the germline ends. The germline gives CDR1 SNHLY, CDR2 FYNNEI. The CDR3 consists of 16 residues. CDR3 DNA sequence: TGTGCCAGCAGTAAGCGACAGGCAGCAACTAATGAAAAACTGTTTTTT. Its translation is CASSKRQAATNEKLFF.